The 16 T cell receptor beta chains in this list originate from one sample, sequenced in a study of T cell repertoires in cytomegalovirus infection. MiXCR was run by TCRdb on the reads, yielding one entry per CDR3 protein. The repertoire holds about 570,000 distinct CDR3 sequences, with 40% as singletons. Their target antigens are unknown. Sample: cultured PBMCs, taken from culture after CMV antigen stimulation. These receptors were obtained from a human donor in good health (CMV status not recorded). Some clones in this sample may be carry-over from other donors' samples.

The chain couples TRBV5-4 to TRBJ2-6; D could derive from TRBD1 or TRBD2 (5 bases each). Looked up from germline, CDR1 is SGHNT and CDR2 is YYREEE (reference sequence). Trimming removed 6 bases at V and 1 base at J, with 11 bases between. The CDR3 contains 15 residues. CDR3 sequence (DNA): TGTGCCAGCATTAAGTGGGGGTCTGGGGCCAACGTCCTGACTTTC. Translating it yields CASIKWGSGANVLTF.

The chain joins TRBV6-6 to TRBJ2-7; 9 bases are shared with TRBD1. Per the germline V gene, CDR1 is MNHNY and CDR2 is SVGAGI (reference sequence). V lost 6 bases, J lost 6 bases, and 9 bases stayed unmatched. The CDR3 consists of 14 residues. The CDR3 spells CASSPQGASSEQYF. The CDR3 region has the DNA TGTGCCAGCAGCCCACAGGGGGCATCTAGCGAGCAGTACTTC.

The chain combines TRBV7-6 with TRBJ2-7, with D uncertain. Trimming left V 3 bases short and J 8 bases short, with 11 bases between. This CDR3 has 12 residues. Germline V gene data show CDR1 as SGHVS and CDR2 as FNYEAQ. The CDR3 region is CASSFLQEQQYF. CDR3 in DNA: TGTGCCAGCAGCTTTTTGCAGGAACAGCAGTACTTC.

The chain joins TRBV10-3 to TRBJ1-4; 9 bases map to TRBD1. The V segment lost 7 bases and the J segment 6 bases; nucleotides outside the gene matches: 3. The CDR3 loop spans 13 amino acids. Germline V lookup: CDR1 ENHRY, CDR2 SYGVKD. The CDR3 DNA follows: TGTGCCATCATCCGGGACAGGGATGAAAAACTGTTTTTT. Translated: CAIIRDRDEKLFF.

This chain's CDR3 is CASTNTLGREAFF. CDR3 nucleotides: TGTGCCAGCACCAACACCTTGGGCAGGGAAGCTTTCTTT. This sequence joins TRBV12-3 or TRBV12-4 and TRBJ1-1; D remains ambiguous. V gave up 7 bases and J gave up 8 bases, with 17 bases separating them. The CDR3 runs 13 residues.

The V call is TRBV5-1, the J call TRBJ1-5; 11 positions agree with TRBD1. The CDR3 runs to 17 residues. Germline CDR1 SGHRS, CDR2 YFSETQ. V lost 0 bases, J lost 2 bases, and 4 bases stayed unmatched. For the CDR3, the DNA is TGCGCCAGCAGCTTGGGGACAGGGGGCGCGGGCAATCAGCCCCAGCATTTT. This gives the protein CASSLGTGGAGNQPQHF.

This clonotype was seen ten or more times. This chain uses TRBV11-2 with TRBJ2-1, with 7 positions matching TRBD2. Germline V lookup: CDR1 SGHAT, CDR2 FQNNGV. The V gene end was trimmed by 5 bases and the J gene end by 8 bases; junction bases not matched to a gene: 6. CDR3 size: 13 residues. In DNA form, the CDR3 reads TGTGCCAGCAGCGGAGCGGGAAGGGATGAGCAGTTCTTC. Translated, it gives CASSGAGRDEQFF.

At least ten counts were recorded for this clonotype. The chain joins TRBV7-2 to TRBJ1-1; D uncertain. Germline CDR1 is SGHTA and CDR2 is FQGNSA. V lost 1 base, J lost 11 bases, and 17 bases lay in between. The CDR3 sequence is 14 residues long. The CDR3 coding sequence is TGTGCCAGCAGCTTAGTTAGCTGGGGTGGAGATGCTTTCTTT. It is translated as CASSLVSWGGDAFF.

The chain recombines TRBV24-1 with TRBJ1-1; tentative D call: TRBD1 (5 bases). The CDR3 sequence is 13 residues long. Per germline, CDR1 KGHDR and CDR2 SFDVKD. V lost 3 bases to trimming and J lost 10 bases, with 14 bases between them. CDR3 residues: CATSDTGAPGAFF. The CDR3 nucleotides are TGTGCCACCAGTGATACAGGAGCCCCCGGAGCTTTCTTT.

This clonotype was detected only a few times. This sequence joins TRBV12-3 or TRBV12-4 and TRBJ2-2, with 7 bases lining up with TRBD2. This CDR3 region has 16 residues. The V gene end was trimmed by 3 bases and the J gene end by 1 base; junction bases not matched to a gene: 5. CDR3 DNA: TGTGCCAGCAGTTTTTACAAGCGGGGGAACACCGGGGAGCTGTTTTTT. Its protein is CASSFYKRGNTGELFF.

The CDR3 protein is CASRTSSGANVLTF. In DNA form, the CDR3 reads TGTGCCAGCAGAACTAGCTCTGGGGCCAACGTCCTGACTTTC. The chain recombines TRBV28 with TRBJ2-6; a possible D gene is TRBD2 (5 bases). Germline V CDR1 and CDR2: MDHEN, SYDVKM. V shed 6 bases and J shed 0 bases, with 6 bases lying between them. This CDR3 has 14 amino acids.

The J gene is TRBJ2-3, the V gene TRBV7-8; 10 nucleotides line up with TRBD1. V dropped 4 bases and J dropped 6; count of bases not matched to a gene: 16. This CDR3 is 18 amino acids long. Germline CDR1 is SGHVS and CDR2 is FQNEAQ. The CDR3 DNA reads TGTGCCAGCAGCTCCTCCAGAACTACCGGGACAGGGGATGATACGCAGTATTTT. Its translation is CASSSSRTTGTGDDTQYF.

This chain connects TRBV6-2 or TRBV6-3 to TRBJ2-2, with 7 bases fitting TRBD1. CDR1 is MNHEY, CDR2 SVGEGT, per germline. The CDR3 sequence is 14 residues long. V lost 8 bases, J lost 2 bases, and 5 bases stayed unmatched. The CDR3 sequence is CASGHRGNTGELFF. For the CDR3, the DNA is TGTGCCAGCGGGCACAGGGGAAACACCGGGGAGCTGTTTTTT.

This clonotype was seen a few times. J is TRBJ2-3 and V is TRBV7-2, with D tentatively TRBD1 (6 bases). The germline V gene has CDR1 SGHTA and CDR2 FQGNSA. V lost 5 bases and J lost 2, with 8 bases in between. This CDR3 is built from 13 residues. The CDR3 spells CASSRDTTDTQYF. CDR3 in DNA: TGTGCCAGCAGCCGGGACACCACAGATACGCAGTATTTT.

The CDR3 reads CASSLAGTGLQETQYF. The CDR3 region has the DNA TGTGCCAGCAGCTTAGCAGGGACAGGGCTACAAGAGACCCAGTACTTC. The genes are TRBV7-2 and TRBJ2-5, with 9 bases identical to TRBD1. Germline CDR1 is SGHTA and CDR2 is FQGNSA. V shed 0 bases, J shed 2 bases, and the junction held 4 bases outside the gene matches. The CDR3 is 16 amino acids.

The sample holds a few counts of this clonotype. This sequence joins TRBV7-8 and TRBJ2-1; 8 bases line up with TRBD1. CDR3 size: 15 residues. The junction had 11 bases not matched to a gene; V was cut back by 5 bases and J by 8 bases. Germline lookup yields CDR1 SGHVS and CDR2 FQNEAQ. The CDR3 protein is CASSPSRGRYHEQFF. DNA of the CDR3: TGTGCCAGCAGCCCCAGCAGGGGGCGGTATCATGAGCAGTTCTTC.